Listed below are T cell receptor beta chains from one sample, sequenced in a study of cytomegalovirus exposure and HLA in healthy donors. The data were produced by immunoSEQ multiplex PCR, yet TCRdb's version contains in-frame clones alone and is incomplete. This sample has about 120,000 clones; about 80% occur once, and the top ten carry approximately 30%. The material sequenced was PBMCs. The receptors were sampled from a man aged 55 to 70 in good health and CMV-seropositive. Each CDR3 is given with its conserved first and last residue. Each record gives: V gene, clone size, J gene, CDR3 protein. Only part of the rows carry a size: once, few, many, or a class if the clone is expanded.

>TRBV9|.|TRBJ1-2
CASSVTGTNYGYTF
>TRBV4-1|.|TRBJ1-1
CASSLTGSITEAFF
>TRBV6-6|.|TRBJ2-1
CASSWLAENEQFF
>TRBV27|.|TRBJ2-3
CASSLSTGAADTQYF
>TRBV7-3|.|TRBJ2-6
CASSLKLAGATGANGLTF
>TRBV5-1|few|TRBJ2-2
CASSLGEESRGTGELFF
>TRBV2|.|TRBJ1-6
CASNKGQGNSPLHF
>TRBV9|.|TRBJ1-1
CASSVVGGGTEAFF
>TRBV5-5|once|TRBJ2-7
CASSPGTDFLSYEQYF
>TRBV18|once|TRBJ2-3
CASSPEARAADTQYF
>TRBV7-3|.|TRBJ2-1
CASSRDYRDHNEQFF
>TRBV19|once|TRBJ2-1
CASSREGYGRGSEFF
>TRBV4-2|.|TRBJ2-1
CASSQDRISGIGSYNEQFF
>TRBV7-6|few|TRBJ2-1
CASSGPMTSGSSYNEQFF
>TRBV5-8|.|TRBJ1-1
CASSLGTGVASTEAFF
>TRBV4-1|.|TRBJ1-4
CASSRPGGEVNEKLFF
>TRBV5-1|.|TRBJ2-3
CASSFGQGNPDTQYF
>TRBV7-8|.|TRBJ2-1
CASSLLGGSMATNEQFF
>TRBV7-9|.|TRBJ2-7
CASSLPDRSSYEQYF
>TRBV4-1|.|TRBJ1-4
CASSQTGVGNEKLFF
>TRBV11-2|.|TRBJ2-7
CASSLDPSRERNEQYF
>TRBV7-9|few|TRBJ2-1
CASVGGGASYNEQFF
>TRBV2|.|TRBJ1-2
CASSYQQGSGYTF
>TRBV30|few|TRBJ1-5
CAWSSGMNQPQHF
>TRBV28|.|TRBJ2-7
CATQVPPSYEQYF
>TRBV7-9|.|TRBJ2-7
CASSLVEAGIVYF
>TRBV2|.|TRBJ2-1
CASKESTSYYNEQFF
>TRBV30|once|TRBJ1-6
CAWSADRGTPPHF
>TRBV30|.|TRBJ1-2
CAWSEGDFRIFGYTF
>TRBV7-6|.|TRBJ1-1
CASSFAPGQTDRSTEAFF
>TRBV4-1|.|TRBJ2-7
CASSQGQGAAYEQYF
>TRBV19|.|TRBJ1-2
CASSSSRQANYGYTF
>TRBV19|few|TRBJ2-7
CASSIGRSYEQYF
>TRBV4-2|.|TRBJ1-1
CASSRQDRGGTEAFF
>TRBV18|.|TRBJ1-1
CASSPERTEAFF
>TRBV6-5|.|TRBJ1-6
CASSEGRGYNSPLHF
>TRBV9|few|TRBJ2-2
CASSVAVGELFF
>TRBV2|.|TRBJ1-2
CASTEREARGYTF
>TRBV7-9|few|TRBJ1-1
CASSLELGVLYNEAFF
>TRBV2|.|TRBJ1-5
CASRARDRERQPQHF